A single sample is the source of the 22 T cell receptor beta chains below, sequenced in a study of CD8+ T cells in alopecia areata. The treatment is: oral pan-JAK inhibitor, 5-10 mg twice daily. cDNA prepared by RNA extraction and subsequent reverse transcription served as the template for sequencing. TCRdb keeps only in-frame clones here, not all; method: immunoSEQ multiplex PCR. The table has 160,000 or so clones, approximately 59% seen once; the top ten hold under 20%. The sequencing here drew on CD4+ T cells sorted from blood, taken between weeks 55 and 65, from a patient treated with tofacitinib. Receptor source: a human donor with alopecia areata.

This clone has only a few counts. CDR3 region: CASSATGTETQYF. In DNA, the CDR3 is TGTGCCAGCTCAGCTACGGGAACCGAGACCCAGTACTTC. The rearrangement joins TRBV18 to TRBJ2-5, with D maybe TRBD2 (5 bases). The CDR3 has 13 amino acids. Germline values: CDR1 KGHSH, CDR2 LQKENI. Trimming pared 5 bases from V and 5 bases from J, leaving 12 bases between.

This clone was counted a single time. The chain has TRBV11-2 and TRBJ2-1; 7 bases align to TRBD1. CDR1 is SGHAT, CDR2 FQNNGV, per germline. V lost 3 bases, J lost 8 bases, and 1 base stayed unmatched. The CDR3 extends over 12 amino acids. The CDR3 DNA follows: TGTGCCAGCAGCTTTAGGGGGCATGAGCAGTTCTTC. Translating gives CASSFRGHEQFF.

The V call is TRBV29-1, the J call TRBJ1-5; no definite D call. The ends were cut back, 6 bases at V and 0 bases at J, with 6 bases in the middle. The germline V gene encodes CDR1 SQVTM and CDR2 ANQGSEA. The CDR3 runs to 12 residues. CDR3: CSVKISNQPQHF. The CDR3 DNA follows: TGCAGCGTCAAGATTAGCAATCAGCCCCAGCATTTT.

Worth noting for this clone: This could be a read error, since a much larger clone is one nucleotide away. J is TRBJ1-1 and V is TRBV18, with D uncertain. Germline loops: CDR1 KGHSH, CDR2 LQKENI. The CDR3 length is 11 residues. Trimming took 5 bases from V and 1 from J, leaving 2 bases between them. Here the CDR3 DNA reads TGTGCCAGCTCAGAGAACACTGAAGCTTTCTTT. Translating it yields CASSENTEAFF.

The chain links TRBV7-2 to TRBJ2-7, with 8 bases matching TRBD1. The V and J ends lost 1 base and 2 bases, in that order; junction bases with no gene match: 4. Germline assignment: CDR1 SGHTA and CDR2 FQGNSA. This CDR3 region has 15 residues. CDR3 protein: CASSLDRTGPYEQYF. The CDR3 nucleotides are TGTGCCAGCAGCTTAGATCGGACAGGGCCCTACGAGCAGTACTTC. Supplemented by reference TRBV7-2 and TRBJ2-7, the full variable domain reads GAGVSQSPSNKVTEKGKDVELRCDPISGHTALYWYRQSLGQGLEFLIYFQGNSAPDKSGLPSDRFSAERTGGSVSTLTIQRTQQEDSAVYLCASSLDRTGPYEQYFGPGTRLTVT.

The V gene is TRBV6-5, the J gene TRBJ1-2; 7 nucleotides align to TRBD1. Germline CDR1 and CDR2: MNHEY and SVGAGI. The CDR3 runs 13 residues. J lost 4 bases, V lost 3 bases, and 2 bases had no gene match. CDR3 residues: CASSYRQGYGYTF. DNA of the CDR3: TGTGCCAGCAGTTATCGACAGGGCTATGGCTACACCTTC.

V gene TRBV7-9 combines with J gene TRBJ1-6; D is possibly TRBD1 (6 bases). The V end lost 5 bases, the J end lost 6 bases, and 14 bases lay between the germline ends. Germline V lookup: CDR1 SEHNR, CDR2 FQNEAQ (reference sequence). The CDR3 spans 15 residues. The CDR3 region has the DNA TGTGCCAGCAGCCCCTCGGGGGGCTCTAATTCACCCCTCCACTTT. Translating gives CASSPSGGSNSPLHF.

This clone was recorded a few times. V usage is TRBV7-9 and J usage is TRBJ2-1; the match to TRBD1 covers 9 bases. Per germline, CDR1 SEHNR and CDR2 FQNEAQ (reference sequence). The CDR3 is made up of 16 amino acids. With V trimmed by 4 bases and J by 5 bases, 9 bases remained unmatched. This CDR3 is CASSSQGARGDNEQFF. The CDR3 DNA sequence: TGTGCCAGCAGCTCACAGGGGGCCCGTGGGGACAATGAGCAGTTCTTC.

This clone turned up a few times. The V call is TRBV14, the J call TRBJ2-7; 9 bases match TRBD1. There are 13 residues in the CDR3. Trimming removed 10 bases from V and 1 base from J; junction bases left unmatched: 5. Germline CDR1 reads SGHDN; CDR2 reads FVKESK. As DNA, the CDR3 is TGTGCCACCACGACAGGGGGGTCCTACGAGCAGTACTTC. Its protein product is CATTTGGSYEQYF.

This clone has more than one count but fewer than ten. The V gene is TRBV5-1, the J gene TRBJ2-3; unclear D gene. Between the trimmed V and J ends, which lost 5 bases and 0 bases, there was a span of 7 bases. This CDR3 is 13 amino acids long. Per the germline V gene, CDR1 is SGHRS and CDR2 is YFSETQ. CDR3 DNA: TGCGCCAGCAGGGCCCCTAGCACAGATACGCAGTATTTT. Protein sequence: CASRAPSTDTQYF.

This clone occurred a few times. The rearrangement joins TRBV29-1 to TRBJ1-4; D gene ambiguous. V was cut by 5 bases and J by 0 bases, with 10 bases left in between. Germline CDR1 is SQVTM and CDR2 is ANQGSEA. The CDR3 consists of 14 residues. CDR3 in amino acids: CSVSPQTTNEKLFF. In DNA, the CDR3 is TGCAGCGTTTCCCCACAGACAACTAATGAAAAACTGTTTTTT.

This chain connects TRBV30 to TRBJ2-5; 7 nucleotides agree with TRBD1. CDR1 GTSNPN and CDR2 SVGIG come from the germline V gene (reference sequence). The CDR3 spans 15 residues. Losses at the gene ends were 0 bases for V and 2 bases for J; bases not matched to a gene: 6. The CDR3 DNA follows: TGTGCCTGGAGTGTACCAGACAGGGTACAAGAGACCCAGTACTTC. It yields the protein CAWSVPDRVQETQYF. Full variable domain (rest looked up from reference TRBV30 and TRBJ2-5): SQTIHQWPATLVQPVGSPLSLECTVEGTSNPNLYWYRQAAGRGLQLLFYSVGIGQISSEVPQNLSASRPQDRQFILSSKKLLLSDSGFYLCAWSVPDRVQETQYFGPGTRLLVL.

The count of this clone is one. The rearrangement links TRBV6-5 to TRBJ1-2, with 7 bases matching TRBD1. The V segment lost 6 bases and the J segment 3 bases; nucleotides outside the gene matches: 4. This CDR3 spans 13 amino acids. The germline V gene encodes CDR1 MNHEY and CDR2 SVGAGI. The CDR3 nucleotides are TGTGCCAGCAGGGAGGGACAGTACTATGGCTACACCTTC. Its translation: CASREGQYYGYTF.

The CDR3 DNA reads TGCGCCAGCAGCCCGAGACAGGGGGATGAAAAACTGTTTTTT. Translated: CASSPRQGDEKLFF. The rearrangement joins TRBV5-1 to TRBJ1-4; 9 bases match TRBD1. The V segment lost 4 bases and the J segment 6 bases; nucleotides outside the gene matches: 4. The CDR3 extends over 14 amino acids. Germline assignment: CDR1 SGHRS and CDR2 YFSETQ.

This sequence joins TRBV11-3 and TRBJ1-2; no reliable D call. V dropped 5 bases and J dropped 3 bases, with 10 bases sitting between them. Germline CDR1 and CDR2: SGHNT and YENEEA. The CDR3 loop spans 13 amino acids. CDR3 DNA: TGTGCCAGCAGCGAAGACACCCACTATGGCTACACCTTC. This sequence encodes CASSEDTHYGYTF.

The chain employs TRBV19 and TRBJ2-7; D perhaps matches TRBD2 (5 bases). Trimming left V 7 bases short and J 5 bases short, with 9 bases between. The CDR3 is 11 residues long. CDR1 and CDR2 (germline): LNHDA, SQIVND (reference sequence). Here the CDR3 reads CASKAGNEQYF. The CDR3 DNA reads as TGTGCCAGTAAAGCCGGGAACGAGCAGTACTTC.

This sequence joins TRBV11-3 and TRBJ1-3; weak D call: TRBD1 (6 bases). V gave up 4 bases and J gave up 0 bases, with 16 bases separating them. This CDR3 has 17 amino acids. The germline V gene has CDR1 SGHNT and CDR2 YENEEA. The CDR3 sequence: CASSSTPGTHSGNTIYF. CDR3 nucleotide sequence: TGTGCCAGCAGCTCCACACCAGGGACACACTCTGGAAACACCATATATTTT.

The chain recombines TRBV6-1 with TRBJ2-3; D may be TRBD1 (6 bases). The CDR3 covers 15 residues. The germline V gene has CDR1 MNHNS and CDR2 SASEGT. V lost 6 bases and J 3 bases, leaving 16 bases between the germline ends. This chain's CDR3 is CASRRGLVETDTQYF. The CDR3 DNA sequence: TGTGCCAGCAGAAGGGGGTTAGTTGAAACAGATACGCAGTATTTT.

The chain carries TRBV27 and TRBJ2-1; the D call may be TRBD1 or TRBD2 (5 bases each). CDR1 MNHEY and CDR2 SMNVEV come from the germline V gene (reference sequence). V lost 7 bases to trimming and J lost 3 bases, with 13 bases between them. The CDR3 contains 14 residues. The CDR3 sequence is CASTRVGDYNEQFF. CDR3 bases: TGTGCCAGCACCCGTGTGGGGGACTACAATGAGCAGTTCTTC.

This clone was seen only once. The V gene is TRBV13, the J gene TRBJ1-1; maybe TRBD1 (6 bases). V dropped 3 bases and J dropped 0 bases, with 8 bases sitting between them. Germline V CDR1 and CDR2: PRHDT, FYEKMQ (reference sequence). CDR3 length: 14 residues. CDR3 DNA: TGTGCCAGCAGCTTCCGGACAGTGAACACTGAAGCTTTCTTT. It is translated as CASSFRTVNTEAFF.

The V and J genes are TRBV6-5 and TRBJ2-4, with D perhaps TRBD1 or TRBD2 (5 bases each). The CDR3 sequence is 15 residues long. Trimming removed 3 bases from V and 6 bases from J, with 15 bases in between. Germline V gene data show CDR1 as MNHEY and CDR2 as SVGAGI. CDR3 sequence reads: CASSYGFQGANIQYF. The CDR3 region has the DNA TGTGCCAGCAGTTATGGTTTCCAGGGAGCAAACATTCAGTACTTC.

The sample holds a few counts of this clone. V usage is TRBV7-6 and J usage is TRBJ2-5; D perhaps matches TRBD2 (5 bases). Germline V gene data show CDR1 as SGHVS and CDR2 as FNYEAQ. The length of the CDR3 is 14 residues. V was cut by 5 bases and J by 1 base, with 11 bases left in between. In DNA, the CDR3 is TGTGCCAGCAGCGCCACCGGGGTCCAAGAGACCCAGTACTTC. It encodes CASSATGVQETQYF.